This T cell receptor (beta chain) was identified in a study of CD8+ T cells in alopecia areata. Trimming took 4 bases from V and 6 from J, leaving 22 bases between them. The CDR3 covers 16 residues. Germline CDR1 SGHNT, CDR2 YYREEE (reference sequence). Indicated treatment: oral pan-JAK inhibitor, 5-10 mg twice daily. Extracted RNA was reverse transcribed into cDNA, the sequencing template. Data came from immunoSEQ multiplex PCR; TCRdb stores just in-frame clones and leaves some out. This sample has some 180,000 clones, with less than 70% found just once. The TCR originated in a human donor with alopecia areata. The rearrangement uses TRBV5-4 and TRBJ1-2, with D possibly being TRBD1 (6 bases). The sample was CD8+ T cells sorted from blood, taken at week 24, from a patient treated with tofacitinib. CDR3 sequence (DNA): TGTGCCAGCAGCCCCGGGGGGCAGAGTCCCCGAGATGGCTACACCTTC. It is translated as CASSPGGQSPRDGYTF.